The rows below give T cell receptor beta chains drawn from one sample of a study of CD8+CD57+ T cells in acquired aplastic anemia. MiXCR, run by TCRdb on the reads, gives a single entry per CDR3 protein. The repertoire holds 95,000 to 120,000 distinct CDR3 sequences, with around 53% as singletons. Sequencing was performed on sorted CD4+, CD8+, or CD8+CD57+ T cells (not recorded which) from PBMCs. These receptors were collected from a human donor in good health, serving as a control. Each CDR3 is given with its conserved first and last residue. Each record gives: clone size, V gene, J gene, D gene, CDR3 protein, CDR3 DNA. The D gene is left open where the match is weak. Only part of the rows carry a size: once, few, many, or a class if the clone is expanded.

many,TRBV11-2,TRBJ1-3,NA,CASSSTRFQYSGNTIYF,TGTGCCAGCAGCTCGACCCGGTTCCAGTACTCTGGAAACACCATATATTTT
NA,TRBV6-4,TRBJ1-1,NA,CASSDSGEGTEAFF,TGTGCCAGCAGTGACTCGGGGGAGGGCACTGAAGCTTTCTTT
NA,TRBV20-1,TRBJ1-4,NA,CSARFGEKLFF,TGCAGTGCTAGATTCGGGGAAAAACTGTTTTTT
NA,TRBV24-1,TRBJ2-2,NA,CATSDPPGELFF,TGTGCCACCAGTGATCCTCCAGGGGAGCTGTTTTTT
NA,TRBV19,TRBJ1-2,NA,CASSIPGQGLTSNYGYTF,TGTGCCAGTAGTATCCCGGGACAAGGGCTTACCTCTAACTATGGCTACACCTTC
NA,TRBV6-8,TRBJ2-3,NA,CASSYSEWATLAADTQYF,TGTGCCAGCAGTTACTCGGAATGGGCTACCCTTGCGGCAGATACGCAGTATTTT
few,TRBV7-2,TRBJ2-5,NA,CASTEVGETQYF,TGTGCCAGCACCGAGGTCGGAGAGACCCAGTACTTC
many,TRBV7-9,TRBJ1-1,NA,CASSSSLRGGRETEAFF,TGTGCCAGCAGCTCTAGCCTACGGGGGGGGCGAGAGACTGAAGCTTTCTTT
few,TRBV7-3,TRBJ2-7,TRBD1,CASSSGQLYEQYF,TGTGCCAGCAGCTCGGGACAGCTCTACGAGCAGTACTTC
NA,TRBV2,TRBJ1-2,NA,CASSVSAYGYTF,TGTGCCAGCAGTGTATCCGCCTATGGCTACACCTTC
NA,TRBV2,TRBJ1-1,NA,CASSYSSGDDTEAFF,TGTGCCAGCAGTTACTCGTCAGGGGACGACACTGAAGCTTTCTTT
NA,TRBV24-1,TRBJ2-3,TRBD2,CATSDTQRERNTDTQYF,TGTGCCACCAGTGATACCCAGCGGGAGAGGAACACAGATACGCAGTATTTT
many,TRBV5-6,TRBJ2-7,NA,CASSLDVGEQYF,TGTGCCAGCAGCTTGGACGTAGGCGAGCAGTACTTC
once,TRBV20-1,TRBJ2-1,NA,CSAAWRDDEQFF,TGCAGTGCCGCCTGGCGGGATGATGAGCAGTTCTTC
NA,TRBV29-1,TRBJ2-3,TRBD2,CTGSGLAGGSTDTQYF,TGCACCGGTTCCGGGCTAGCGGGGGGTAGCACAGATACGCAGTATTTT
once,TRBV12-3/TRBV12-4,TRBJ1-2,NA,CVSSLPANYGCTF,NA
NA,TRBV7-3,TRBJ2-7,NA,CASSRESYYEQYF,TGTGCCAGCAGCCGTGAATCCTACTACGAGCAGTACTTC
many,TRBV5-4,TRBJ1-1,NA,CASSLASLEAFF,TGTGCCAGCAGCTTGGCCAGTCTTGAAGCTTTCTTT
NA,TRBV24-1,TRBJ2-3,NA,CATSDLDPPSQYF,TGTGCCACCAGTGATTTGGACCCCCCATCGCAGTATTTT
many,TRBV14,TRBJ1-1,TRBD1,CASSPSSGGYTEAFF,TGTGCCAGCAGCCCATCATCAGGGGGCTACACTGAAGCTTTCTTT
NA,TRBV7-9,TRBJ1-6,TRBD1,CACSLGDSTGSPLHF,TGTGCCTGCAGCTTAGGGGACAGTACGGGTTCACCCCTCCACTTT
many,TRBV2,TRBJ2-1,NA,CASSPGQGVYNEQFF,TGTGCCAGCAGTCCGGGACAAGGGGTCTACAATGAGCAGTTCTTC
NA,TRBV10-3,TRBJ2-3,TRBD2,CAIQRGGGADTQYF,TGTGCCATCCAGCGGGGGGGGGGCGCAGATACGCAGTATTTT
NA,TRBV7-6,TRBJ1-6,TRBD1,CPSTLGQNNSPLHF,TGTCCCAGCACCCTGGGACAGAATAATTCACCCCTCCACTTT
NA,TRBV7-9,TRBJ2-3,TRBD2,CASSPRLAEPTDTQYF,TGTGCCAGCAGCCCTCGGCTAGCGGAGCCCACAGATACGCAGTATTTT
NA,TRBV9,TRBJ1-1,NA,CASSAVQAPNTEAFF,TGTGCCAGCAGCGCAGTACAGGCACCGAACACTGAAGCTTTCTTT
few,TRBV9,TRBJ1-2,TRBD1,CASSDDRVGGYGYTF,TGTGCCAGCAGCGACGACAGGGTTGGCGGCTATGGCTACACCTTC
many,TRBV6-5,TRBJ1-2,NA,CASSYATGPRHGYTF,TGTGCCAGCAGTTACGCCACAGGCCCGAGGCATGGCTACACCTTC
NA,TRBV29-1,TRBJ2-7,TRBD1,CSVGTGGLNEQYF,TGCAGCGTTGGCACAGGGGGTCTAAACGAGCAGTACTTC